This T cell receptor beta chain originates from a study of long-term antiretroviral therapy in people with HIV. Broader study findings: ART was followed by higher diversity that remained below transplant donor controls. HIV repertoire CDR3 lengths ranged less widely than those of controls.

Samples were assayed with immunoSEQ v3.0 at survey level. TCRdb's table, derived via immunoSEQ multiplex PCR, lists solely in-frame clones and lacks some. Among around 22,000 clones listed, 84% were seen once. Participants who had HIV were, without exception, treated in the United States. Amounts of roughly 0.95-11 million cryopreserved PBMC were held in the samples before DNA extraction. The CDR3 covers 15 residues. With 2 bases removed from V and 0 bases from J, the gap between germline ends came to 11 bases. Germline V gene data show CDR1 as MNHEY and CDR2 as SVGAGI. Concerning this clone itself: Its cognate antigen is unknown.

The chain employs TRBV6-5 and TRBJ2-7; maybe TRBD1 (5 bases). Sequenced here: unsorted PBMCs, sampled 0.1 years before starting antiretroviral therapy. This clonotype originated in a man between 18 and 35 years old with HIV. This CDR3 is CASSYEPGNSYEQYF. The CDR3 coding sequence is TGTGCCAGCAGTTACGAACCAGGGAACTCCTACGAGCAGTACTTC.